These T cell receptor beta chains were read from a single sample in a study of blood T cell repertoires in COVID-19. Data came from immunoSEQ multiplex PCR; TCRdb stores just in-frame clones and leaves some out. Counted here are more than 250,000 clones, roughly 90% occurring once; the ten biggest clones make up about 18%. Sequencing was performed on PBMCs or T cells enriched from blood (not recorded which). The receptors shown here come from a woman under 40 who had recovered from COVID-19. Each CDR3 is given with its conserved first and last residue. D genes are given only for firm matches.

j_call v_call d_call cdr3_aa
TRBJ2-1 TRBV7-2 - CASSPPVNEQFF
TRBJ2-7 TRBV6-1 - CASSESQGNEQYF
TRBJ1-4 TRBV7-2 - CASSLGGPNEKLFF
TRBJ1-2 TRBV4-3 TRBD1 CASSLEPGQGLINGYTF
TRBJ1-5 TRBV27 TRBD1 CASSKTGTENQPQHF
TRBJ2-1 TRBV5-1 TRBD2 CASLYLGLAGDEQFF
TRBJ1-6 TRBV30 - CAWSRISGGSPLHF
TRBJ1-5 TRBV9 - CASSDTGGVGQPQHF
TRBJ2-5 TRBV19 TRBD1 CASTPQGAYQETQYF
TRBJ2-7 TRBV7-9 TRBD1 CASSPGTGAYEQYF
TRBJ1-5 TRBV2 - CASSSGGVLKPQHF
TRBJ2-3 TRBV24-1 TRBD2 CATKGTSGIETDTQYF